This is a list of T cell receptor beta chains from one sample in a study of metastatic and nonmetastatic thyroid tumors. TCRdb called clones again from the PCR reads with MiXCR. The table shows 4,900 or so clones, with roughly 32% occurring only once. Sequencing was performed on adjacent normal tissue. Source of these receptors: a female donor with papillary thyroid cancer or a benign thyroid nodule (not recorded which). Some clones in this sample may be carry-over from other donors' samples. CDR3s include the opening cysteine and the closing phenylalanine or tryptophan. The D gene is left open where the match is weak. The size field is filled for only some rows; it gives once, few, many or a size class.

j_gene	v_gene	abundance	d_gene	CDR3aa	CDR3nt
TRBJ1-1	TRBV7-2	NA	TRBD1	CASSVQGSPEAFF	TGTGCCAGCAGCGTACAGGGGTCCCCCGAAGCTTTCTTT
TRBJ1-1	TRBV4-1	many	TRBD1	CASSHPLTGGAGNTEAFF	TGCGCCAGCAGCCATCCTCTAACAGGGGGCGCGGGGAACACTGAAGCTTTCTTT
TRBJ1-1	TRBV29-1	few	NA	CSIRQLWGTSTEAFF	TGCAGCATACGACAACTGTGGGGGACGAGCACTGAAGCTTTCTTT
TRBJ1-1	TRBV10-1	few	NA	CASKRQVDDEAFF	TGCGCCAGCAAAAGACAGGTCGATGATGAAGCTTTCTTT
TRBJ1-2	TRBV6-5	few	NA	CASSYTSQGGVDGYTF	TGTGCCAGCAGTTACACCTCACAGGGAGGGGTGGATGGCTACACCTTC
TRBJ2-2	TRBV4-2	medium-sized	TRBD2	CASSPMGLAGGGTGELFF	TGTGCCAGCAGCCCGATGGGACTAGCGGGAGGCGGGACCGGGGAGCTGTTTTTT
TRBJ1-2	TRBV19	NA	NA	CASRWNNYGYTF	TGTGCCAGTAGGTGGAATAACTATGGCTACACCTTC
TRBJ2-7	TRBV27	NA	TRBD1	CASSVKGGWYEQYF	TGTGCCAGCAGCGTTAAAGGGGGCTGGTACGAGCAGTACTTC
TRBJ2-7	TRBV6-2/TRBV6-3	few	TRBD1	CASSVRGQGYEQYF	TGTGCCAGCAGCGTAAGGGGACAGGGTTACGAGCAGTACTTC
TRBJ2-1	TRBV12-3/TRBV12-4	medium-sized	TRBD2	CASRGLAIEQFF	TGTGCCAGCAGAGGACTAGCGATCGAGCAGTTCTTC
TRBJ1-1	TRBV6-4	medium-sized	NA	CASSAGPGQTEAFF	TGCGCCAGCAGTGCTGGTCCGGGGCAAACTGAAGCTTTCTTT
TRBJ2-1	TRBV7-9	NA	TRBD2	CASSSRTSGGPGNEQFF	TGTGCCAGCAGCTCCAGGACTAGCGGGGGGCCGGGCAATGAGCAGTTCTTC
TRBJ2-6	TRBV12-3/TRBV12-4	few	NA	CASRALNTDVLTF	TGTGCCAGCAGGGCCCTAAACACGGACGTCCTGACTTTC
TRBJ1-5	TRBV28	NA	NA	CANIPVTVLSQHF	TGTGCCAACATCCCCGTGACCGTCCTGTCCCAGCATTTT
TRBJ1-1	TRBV12-3/TRBV12-4	NA	NA	CASTVRRGGTEAFF	TGTGCCAGCACCGTAAGGAGAGGCGGCACTGAAGCTTTCTTT
TRBJ2-3	TRBV5-1	NA	NA	CASSLEQLTDTQYF	TGCGCCAGCAGCTTGGAGCAGCTCACAGATACGCAGTATTTT
TRBJ2-2	TRBV4-1	medium-sized	NA	CASSPQPGQNTGELFF	TGCGCCAGCAGCCCTCAGCCTGGACAGAACACCGGGGAGCTGTTTTTT
TRBJ1-1	TRBV29-1	many	NA	CSVGGLGTEAFF	TGCAGCGTTGGTGGCCTCGGGACTGAAGCTTTCTTT
TRBJ2-1	TRBV6-2/TRBV6-3	NA	TRBD1	CASSWDRSRGEQFF	TGTGCCAGCAGCTGGGACAGGTCAAGAGGTGAGCAGTTCTTC
TRBJ1-5	TRBV2	medium-sized	NA	CASSAQKTWMGNQPQHF	TGTGCCAGCAGTGCCCAAAAAACCTGGATGGGCAATCAGCCCCAGCATTTT
TRBJ1-1	TRBV6-1	NA	NA	CASIEYVRPDTEAFF	TGTGCCAGCATTGAATATGTCAGACCGGACACTGAAGCTTTCTTT
TRBJ2-1	TRBV27	NA	TRBD2	CASTPSTSGSGEQFF	TGTGCCAGCACCCCCAGTACTAGCGGGAGTGGTGAGCAGTTCTTC
TRBJ1-2	TRBV7-2	NA	NA	CASSRRGPDGYTF	TGTGCCAGCAGCCGGCGCGGGCCAGATGGCTACACCTTC